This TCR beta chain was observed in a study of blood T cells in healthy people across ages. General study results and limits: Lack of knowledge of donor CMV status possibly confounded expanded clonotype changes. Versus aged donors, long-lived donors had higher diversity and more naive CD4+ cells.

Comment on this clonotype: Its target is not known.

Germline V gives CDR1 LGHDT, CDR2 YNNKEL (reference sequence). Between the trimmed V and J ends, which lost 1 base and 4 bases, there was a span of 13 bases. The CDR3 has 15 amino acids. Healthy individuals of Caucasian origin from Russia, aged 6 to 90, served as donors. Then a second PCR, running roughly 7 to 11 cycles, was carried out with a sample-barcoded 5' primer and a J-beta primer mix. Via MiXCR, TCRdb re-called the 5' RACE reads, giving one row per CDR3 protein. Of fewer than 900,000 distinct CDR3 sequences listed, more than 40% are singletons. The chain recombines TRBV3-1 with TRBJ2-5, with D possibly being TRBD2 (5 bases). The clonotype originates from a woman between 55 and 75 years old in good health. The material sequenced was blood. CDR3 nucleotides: TGTGCCAGCAGCCAAGCCGATCGGACTCGAGAGACCCAGTACTTC. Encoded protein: CASSQADRTRETQYF.